This T cell receptor beta chain was retrieved from a study of T cell repertoires in cytomegalovirus infection. About the research overall: Carrying CMV and the relevant HLA type showed in public TCR beta signatures. Study results and caveats: Cumulated frequencies of public TCR beta families served to identify carriers of CMV plus the relevant HLA. HLA-C-restricted CMV clonotypes gave the most frequent clonotype in two of eight donors.

Trimming left V 3 bases short and J 8 bases short, with 17 bases between. Germline values: CDR1 MGHRA, CDR2 YSYEKL. This CDR3 contains 15 residues. In its sample, this clonotype was seen a few times. The antigen remains unidentified. TCRdb re-derived calls from the reads in MiXCR, one entry per CDR3 protein. This table has 200,000 or so distinct CDR3 sequences, 30% to 45% appearing once. This TCR came from a human donor in good health (CMV status not recorded). Some clones in this sample may be carry-over from other donors' samples. Source: CD8+ T cells from cultured PBMCs, taken from culture after CMV antigen stimulation. The chain is built from TRBV4-1 and TRBJ2-1; D is undetermined. The CDR3 sequence: CASSQSVNSGDEQFF. The CDR3 DNA sequence: TGCGCCAGCAGCCAGAGCGTCAATAGTGGGGATGAGCAGTTCTTC.